This T cell receptor (beta chain) derives from a study of early stage breast cancer tumors. Overall study: Of roughly 17 invasive breast tumors, about a dozen were hormone receptor-positive, HER2-negative.

As regards this clone: Its antigen is undetermined.

The length of the CDR3 is 17 residues. In germline, CDR1 is SGHTA, CDR2 FQGNSA. Trimming cost V 3 bases and J 2 bases, with 20 bases left between them. TCRdb's copy holds only in-frame clones and misses some; the assay was immunoSEQ multiplex PCR. The table shows over 5,500 clones, with roughly three fifths occurring only once. Study-wide results and caveats: Tumor and normal breast were distinguished via blood comparison in most of the 16 patients.

Sufficient DNA from normal breast often required 100-300 mg tissue. This receptor was taken from a person in their fifties or sixties with breast cancer. Sequencing was carried out using normal breast tissue next to the tumor. The rearrangement links TRBV7-2 to TRBJ2-7, with D possibly being TRBD1 or TRBD2 (5 bases each). The CDR3 nucleotides are TGTGCCAGCAGCTTTCTTACCCCCCTTGGGGGAACCTACGAGCAGTACTTC. This encodes CASSFLTPLGGTYEQYF.